One and the same sample provided the 27 T cell receptor beta chains below, sequenced in a study of memory CD8 T cells in hepatitis C reinfection. Stated time point: late/post reinfection, 12 to 24 weeks after detection. The sorted cells went straight to TCR sequencing with no prior in vitro expansion. This table comes from immunoSEQ multiplex PCR, and its TCRdb copy is limited to in-frame clones, with some not included. Seen here are a few thousand clones, roughly 87% observed once, and the top ten hold about a quarter. Sample: naive CD8+ T cells sorted from blood. These receptors all stem from a man over 45 with hepatitis C virus infection.

In regard to this clone: Germline is not matched at one junction end, which may reflect a read error. The chain couples TRBV28 to TRBJ2-6; D is perhaps TRBD1 (5 bases). This CDR3 is built from 16 residues. Germline values: CDR1 MDHEN, CDR2 SYDVKM. CDR3 sequence reads: CASSPVDSFGANVPTF. In DNA form, the CDR3 reads TGTGCCAGCAGTCCAGTCGACAGTTTTGGGGCCAACGTCCCGACTTTC.

This clone was seen only a few times. J is TRBJ2-7 and V is TRBV19; the match to TRBD1 covers 12 bases. This CDR3 has 14 amino acids. Germline assignment: CDR1 LNHDA and CDR2 SQIVND (reference sequence). Trimming removed 10 bases from V and 7 bases from J; junction bases left unmatched: 11. The CDR3 reads CATSPGQGAWEQYF. The CDR3 region has the DNA TGTGCCACCTCACCGGGACAGGGGGCCTGGGAGCAGTACTTC.

CDR3 sequence reads: CASSDPRDRVETQYF. CDR3 nucleotides: TGCGCCAGCAGTGACCCAAGGGACAGGGTAGAGACCCAGTACTTC. The V gene is TRBV10-1, the J gene TRBJ2-5; 9 bases map to TRBD1. After removal of 3 bases from V and 4 bases from J, the junction contained 6 bases not matched to a gene. Per germline, CDR1 WNHNN and CDR2 SYGVQD (reference sequence). The CDR3 loop spans 15 amino acids.

The CDR3 spells CASSISGGQNQPQHF. For the CDR3, the DNA is TGTGCCAGTAGTATTTCAGGGGGCCAGAATCAGCCCCAGCATTTT. The chain has TRBV19 and TRBJ1-5, with 8 bases identical to TRBD1. V shed 3 bases, J shed 4 bases, and the junction held 5 bases outside the gene matches. Germline loops: CDR1 LNHDA, CDR2 SQIVND (reference sequence). The CDR3 runs to 15 residues. The complete variable domain, with remaining parts taken from reference TRBV19 and TRBJ1-5, reads DGGITQSPKYLFRKEGQNVTLSCEQNLNHDAMYWYRQDPGQGLRLIYYSQIVNDFQKGDIAEGYSVSREKKESFPLTVTSAQKNPTAFYLCASSISGGQNQPQHFGDGTRLSIL.

The rearrangement uses TRBV11-2 and TRBJ2-1; 9 bases align to TRBD2. Germline values: CDR1 SGHAT, CDR2 FQNNGV. The CDR3 is made up of 17 amino acids. V lost 0 bases to trimming and J lost 6 bases; unmatched junction nucleotides: 9. The DNA for the CDR3 is TGTGCCAGCAGCTTAGATTTGGTTGGCGGGAGGGCCAATGAGCAGTTCTTC. Its translation: CASSLDLVGGRANEQFF.

The chain has TRBV27 and TRBJ2-4; D might be TRBD1 (5 bases). The CDR3 extends over 14 amino acids. V dropped 2 bases and J dropped 6 bases, with 11 bases sitting between them. Germline values: CDR1 MNHEY, CDR2 SMNVEV (reference sequence). CDR3 bases: TGTGCCAGCAGTTTACTGGGGCAGGCAAACATTCAGTACTTC. Protein sequence: CASSLLGQANIQYF.

The rearrangement links TRBV5-6 to TRBJ2-6; possible D gene TRBD2, 5 bases. The ends were cut back, 0 bases at V and 0 bases at J, with 13 bases in the middle. Germline values: CDR1 SGHDT, CDR2 YYEEEE. This CDR3 is 18 amino acids long. CDR3 bases: TGTGCCAGCAGCTTGGTCCTAGCTTTTAGCTCTGGGGCCAACGTCCTGACTTTC. Encoded protein: CASSLVLAFSSGANVLTF.

This clone was found a few times. This chain connects TRBV5-4 to TRBJ1-1, with D possibly TRBD1 on 5 matching bases. Germline-derived CDR1 and CDR2 are SGHNT and YYREEE (reference sequence). This CDR3 has 16 amino acids. With 2 bases removed from V and 3 bases from J, the gap between germline ends came to 17 bases. CDR3 bases: TGTGCCAGCAGCTTCAGACTCCGGGGGATCGACACTGAAGCTTTCTTT. Translation: CASSFRLRGIDTEAFF. The full variable domain, with the rest looked up from reference TRBV5-4 and TRBJ1-1, is ETGVTQSPTHLIKTRGQQVTLRCSSQSGHNTVSWYQQALGQGPQFIFQYYREEENGRGNFPPRFSGLQFPNYSSELNVNALELDDSALYLCASSFRLRGIDTEAFFGQGTRLTVV.

The rearrangement links TRBV5-6 to TRBJ1-4, with TRBD1 identical over 8 bases. The junction had 7 bases not matched to a gene; V was cut back by 3 bases and J by 6 bases. The CDR3 length is 15 residues. Germline V lookup: CDR1 SGHDT, CDR2 YYEEEE. The CDR3 DNA is TGTGCCAGCAGCTCCGACAGGGGAAATGATGAAAAACTGTTTTTT. Encoded protein: CASSSDRGNDEKLFF.

The chain employs TRBV4-1 and TRBJ2-7; D may be TRBD1 (6 bases). CDR3 length: 15 residues. Trimming took off 0 bases at V and 0 bases at J, with 9 bases between the two ends. Looked up from germline, CDR1 is MGHRA and CDR2 is YSYEKL. The CDR3 bases are TGCGCCAGCAGCCAAGATCCAGGGGCCTCCTACGAGCAGTACTTC. Translating it yields CASSQDPGASYEQYF.

The chain recombines TRBV19 with TRBJ2-7; TRBD1 matches 8 bases. The CDR3 is made up of 15 amino acids. V lost 5 bases, J lost 2 bases, and 8 bases stayed unmatched. Germline V lookup: CDR1 LNHDA, CDR2 SQIVND (reference sequence). CDR3 residues: CASSVDRVGPYEQYF. In DNA form, the CDR3 reads TGTGCCAGTAGTGTGGACAGGGTGGGACCCTACGAGCAGTACTTC.

The genes are TRBV13 and TRBJ1-3, with D unclear. V gave up 5 bases and J gave up 4 bases, with 18 bases separating them. There are 16 residues in the CDR3. CDR1 is PRHDT, CDR2 FYEKMQ, per germline (reference sequence). CDR3 nucleotide sequence: TGTGCCAGCAGCCACCGACTCGACCCGGCGGGAAACACCATATATTTT. This codes for CASSHRLDPAGNTIYF.

This rearrangement joins TRBV11-2 to TRBJ2-5; 8 bases fit TRBD1. J gave up 3 bases and V 0 bases, and 12 bases lay outside the gene matches. From germline, CDR1 is SGHAT and CDR2 FQNNGV. The CDR3 is made up of 18 amino acids. In DNA, the CDR3 is TGTGCCAGCAGCTTAGATCTGGGAGGCAGGGGGCTTGAAGAGACCCAGTACTTC. Amino acids: CASSLDLGGRGLEETQYF.

This clone showed up just once. The chain links TRBV9 to TRBJ2-3; D not certain. Germline V gives CDR1 SGDLS, CDR2 YYNGEE. Trimming cost V 1 base and J 1 base, with 13 bases left between them. This CDR3 comprises 16 residues. This chain's CDR3 is CASSVPSIVGTDTQYF. CDR3 sequence (DNA): TGTGCCAGCAGCGTACCCTCAATAGTAGGCACAGATACGCAGTATTTT.

This clone was recorded once. The chain carries TRBV13 and TRBJ2-3; 11 bases align to TRBD2. The CDR3 sequence is 17 residues long. Germline V gene lookup returns CDR1 PRHDT and CDR2 FYEKMQ (reference sequence). V dropped 4 bases and J dropped 4; count of bases not matched to a gene: 10. The CDR3 coding sequence is TGTGCCAGCAGCTCCCTAACCGGGACTAGCGGACCAGATACGCAGTATTTT. The encoded protein is CASSSLTGTSGPDTQYF.

The rearrangement joins TRBV5-4 to TRBJ2-3, with 7 bases that match TRBD1. The CDR3 length is 13 residues. Germline V gives CDR1 SGHNT, CDR2 YYREEE (reference sequence). V was clipped by 0 bases and J by 5 bases; unmatched bases: 0. CDR3 residues: CASSLDRGDTQYF. The CDR3 nucleotides read TGTGCCAGCAGCTTGGACAGGGGAGATACGCAGTATTTT.

The chain recombines TRBV7-9 with TRBJ2-7, with 7 nucleotides matching TRBD2. J gave up 2 bases and V 4 bases, and 8 bases lay outside the gene matches. The CDR3 contains 15 residues. CDR1 and CDR2 from the germline V gene are SEHNR and FQNEAQ (reference sequence). The CDR3 bases are TGTGCCAGCAGCTCCACGCTAGCGGATGCCTACGAGCAGTACTTC. Translation: CASSSTLADAYEQYF.

The count of this clone is one. This chain uses TRBV4-2 with TRBJ1-1; D gene uncertain. Germline CDR1 and CDR2: LGHNA and YNFKEQ. Trimming stripped 1 base from V and 4 bases from J, with 13 bases between. The CDR3 has 15 amino acids. The CDR3 DNA follows: TGTGCCAGCAGCCAAGTAGGAGGGTCGGGCACTGAAGCTTTCTTT. Amino acids: CASSQVGGSGTEAFF.

This clone was seen just once. The V and J genes are TRBV11-2 and TRBJ2-5; 9 bases fit TRBD1. Looked up from germline, CDR1 is SGHAT and CDR2 is FQNNGV. The J segment lost 5 bases and the V segment lost 5 bases, leaving 9 bases of the junction unmatched. This CDR3 comprises 15 residues. The CDR3 nucleotides are TGTGCCAGCAGCCCCGAACAGGGGGCGTGGGAGACCCAGTACTTC. This translates into CASSPEQGAWETQYF. Full variable domain (missing parts from reference TRBV11-2 and TRBJ2-5): EAGVAQSPRYKIIEKRQSVAFWCNPISGHATLYWYQQILGQGPKLLIQFQNNGVVDDSQLPKDRFSAERLKGVDSTLKIQPAKLEDSAVYLCASSPEQGAWETQYFGPGTRLLVL.

This clone was seen just once. CDR3 DNA: TGTGCCAGCAGCCCAGCGGGAGGGAGCTACAATGAGCAGTTCTTC. Protein: CASSPAGGSYNEQFF. The chain links TRBV7-3 to TRBJ2-1, with 10 bases matching TRBD2. V was clipped by 5 bases and J by 3 bases; unmatched bases: 4. The CDR3 covers 15 residues. The germline V gene has CDR1 SGHTA and CDR2 FQGTGA.

This clone was seen a handful of times. The CDR3 region is CASSSPTGMDRREFF. The CDR3 region has the DNA TGTGCCAGCAGCTCCCCGACAGGGATGGATCGTCGGGAGTTCTTC. The chain has TRBV5-8 and TRBJ2-1; 7 bases are a match to TRBD1. J was trimmed by 14 bases and V by 3 bases; bases with no gene match: 17. Per the germline V gene, CDR1 is SGHTS and CDR2 is YDEGEE. The CDR3 is 15 amino acids.

The gene calls are TRBV28 and TRBJ2-3; 8 bases map to TRBD2. CDR3 length: 16 amino acids. Looked up from germline, CDR1 is MDHEN and CDR2 is SYDVKM. V lost 1 base, J lost 2 bases, and 5 bases stayed unmatched. In DNA, the CDR3 is TGTGCCAGCAGTTTATCAACTAGCGGTAACACAGATACGCAGTATTTT. Its protein is CASSLSTSGNTDTQYF.

This sequence joins TRBV13 and TRBJ2-1; D is ambiguous. V lost 1 base and J 1 base, leaving 8 bases between the germline ends. This CDR3 comprises 15 residues. The V gene's germline CDR1 is PRHDT and CDR2 FYEKMQ (reference sequence). The CDR3 DNA reads TGTGCCAGCAGCTTAGAAGCGTCTTCCTACAATGAGCAGTTCTTC. It translates to CASSLEASSYNEQFF. Supplemented by reference TRBV13 and TRBJ2-1, the full variable domain reads AAGVIQSPRHLIKEKRETATLKCYPIPRHDTVYWYQQGPGQDPQFLISFYEKMQSDKGSIPDRFSAQQFSDYHSELNMSSLELGDSALYFCASSLEASSYNEQFFGPGTRLTVL.

V gene TRBV5-6 combines with J gene TRBJ2-1, with unresolved D. From germline, CDR1 is SGHDT and CDR2 YYEEEE. The CDR3 is made up of 13 amino acids. V lost 1 base and J 6 bases, leaving 8 bases between the germline ends. Written as DNA, the CDR3 is TGTGCCAGCAGCTTGTCTCTAGTCAATGAGCAGTTCTTC. This sequence encodes CASSLSLVNEQFF.

V and J are TRBV29-1 and TRBJ2-5; 12 nucleotides agree with TRBD2. Germline V lookup: CDR1 SQVTM, CDR2 ANQGSEA. The CDR3 contains 14 residues. After removal of 5 bases from V and 4 bases from J, the junction contained 5 bases not matched to a gene. This chain's CDR3 is CSVTASGRGETQYF. The CDR3 nucleotides are TGCAGCGTTACGGCTAGCGGGAGGGGAGAGACCCAGTACTTC.

This chain joins TRBV7-9 and TRBJ2-5, with D possibly being TRBD2 (6 bases). The CDR3 extends over 14 amino acids. The germline gives CDR1 SEHNR, CDR2 FQNEAQ (reference sequence). V dropped 5 bases and J dropped 5 bases, with 15 bases sitting between them. CDR3 DNA: TGTGCCAGCAGCCGACGGAGGGCTGCCGAGACCCAGTACTTC. The encoded protein is CASSRRRAAETQYF.

V usage is TRBV5-1 and J usage is TRBJ1-4; tentatively, D is TRBD1 (5 bases). Germline V gene sequence: CDR1 SGHRS, CDR2 YFSETQ. The V end was cut by 4 bases, the J end by 7 bases, with 11 bases between. The CDR3 spans 13 residues. CDR3 protein: CASSPSGGEKLFF. For the CDR3, the DNA is TGCGCCAGCAGCCCGTCGGGGGGTGAAAAACTGTTTTTT.